The entry below describes one T cell receptor beta chain. Its antigen is unidentified. The data are from a study of long-term antiretroviral therapy in people with HIV. Germline CDR1 MNHNS, CDR2 SASEGT. J was trimmed by 4 bases and V by 3 bases; bases with no gene match: 14. The CDR3 spans 17 residues. General study points: Collection of the blood took place between about 2003 and 2018. The ART regimens in use then may have been less effective than current ones. The clones with expansion before ART were dominant in the repertoire at all time points. Diversity remained lower than transplant donor controls, even though it increased after ART. In HIV, the repertoires covered a tighter span of CDR3 lengths than in controls.

The authors ran the immunoSEQ assay, v3.0, at survey level. Libraries were prepared by immunoSEQ multiplex PCR; TCRdb keeps only in-frame clonotypes and omits some of them. The sample shows some 16,000 clones, over 65% of them seen only once. This TCR was sampled from a man aged 35 to 55 with HIV. The specimen was unsorted PBMCs, collected 2.1 years after starting antiretroviral therapy. This rearrangement joins TRBV6-1 to TRBJ2-7, with 8 bases that match TRBD2. CDR3 in DNA: TGTGCCAGCAGTGATACTACGGGGGGGGGTCCTCTATACGAGCAGTACTTC. This gives the protein CASSDTTGGGPLYEQYF.